This T cell receptor beta chain was retrieved from a study of blood T cell repertoires in COVID-19. Libraries were prepared by immunoSEQ multiplex PCR; TCRdb keeps only in-frame clonotypes and omits some of them. The profile shows 410,000 or so clones, around 86% of them singletons. The germline CDR1 and CDR2 sequences are SGHRS and YFSETQ. V lost 0 bases and J 2 bases, leaving 9 bases between the germline ends. There are 15 residues in the CDR3. Sequenced material: peripheral blood. This chain connects TRBV5-1 to TRBJ2-1, with D possibly TRBD1 on 6 matching bases. This TCR was sampled from a woman aged 25 to 39 with active or convalescent COVID-19. The CDR3 loop reads CASSLAQGTYNEQFF. The CDR3 region has the DNA TGCGCCAGCAGCTTGGCGCAGGGGACCTACAATGAGCAGTTCTTC. Together with reference TRBV5-1 and TRBJ2-1, the CDR3 gives the full variable domain: KAGVTQTPRYLIKTRGQQVTLSCSPISGHRSVSWYQQTPGQGLQFLFEYFSETQRNKGNFPGRFSGRQFSNSRSEMNVSTLELGDSALYLCASSLAQGTYNEQFFGPGTRLTVL.